The 10 T cell receptor beta chains given below trace back to one sample, sequenced in a study of cytomegalovirus exposure and HLA in healthy donors. 60 Vbeta and 13 Jbeta primers were used in PCR. TCRdb's copy holds only in-frame clones and misses some; the assay was immunoSEQ multiplex PCR. The sample contains over 200,000 clones, over 80% of which appear only once. Material for sequencing was PBMCs. The receptors shown here come from a woman in her forties in good health and CMV-seropositive.

In regard to this clone: At one end, the junction sequence differs from germline, possibly due to a read error. V is TRBV7-9 and J is TRBJ1-1; TRBD1 agrees at 8 bases. Germline V gene data show CDR1 as SEHNR and CDR2 as FQNEAQ (reference sequence). CDR3 length: 14 residues. As DNA, the CDR3 is TGTTCCAGCAGCTACGGACAGGGGAACACTGAAGCTTTCTTT. Translation gives CSSSYGQGNTEAFF.

The rearrangement uses TRBV9 and TRBJ2-3; 9 bases map to TRBD2. CDR1 is SGDLS, CDR2 YYNGEE, per germline. V shed 4 bases and J 5 bases; nucleotides not matched to a gene: 8. This CDR3 region has 15 residues. CDR3 nucleotide sequence: TGTGCCAGCAGCCCCCGGGGACTAGCCGGAGATACGCAGTATTTT. This sequence encodes CASSPRGLAGDTQYF.

This clone has a handful of counts. The chain carries TRBV5-1 and TRBJ2-7; 8 nucleotides agree with TRBD1. The CDR3 covers 14 residues. From germline, CDR1 is SGHRS and CDR2 YFSETQ. V was clipped by 0 bases and J by 6 bases; unmatched bases: 5. The CDR3 sequence is CASSLGQGLSEQYF. DNA of the CDR3: TGCGCCAGCAGCTTGGGACAGGGGCTGAGCGAGCAGTACTTC.

This sequence joins TRBV5-6 and TRBJ1-2; D not certain. Deletions cut 3 bases from V and 4 bases from J, with 7 bases between. CDR1 and CDR2 (germline): SGHDT, YYEEEE. This CDR3 spans 12 amino acids. The CDR3 is CASSSGIYGYTF. The CDR3 nucleotides are TGTGCCAGCAGCTCGGGGATCTATGGCTACACCTTC.

The V gene is TRBV21-1, the J gene TRBJ2-2; the D call TRBD2 from the table was never checked on the DNA. TRBV21-1 is labeled a pseudogene. The CDR3 length is 16 residues. DNA for the CDR3: TGTGCCAGCAGCAAAGCGGGCGGGGGGAACACCGGGGAGCTGTTTTTT. It translates to CASSKAGGGNTGELFF.

The chain has TRBV7-6 and TRBJ1-4; D is undetermined. V lost 5 bases and J 0 bases, leaving 10 bases between the germline ends. Per the germline V gene, CDR1 is SGHVS and CDR2 is FNYEAQ. This CDR3 has 15 amino acids. The CDR3 spells CASSPQQATNEKLFF. Written as DNA, the CDR3 is TGTGCCAGCAGCCCCCAACAAGCAACTAATGAAAAACTGTTTTTT.

This chain uses TRBV21-1 with TRBJ2-5; TRBD1, the table's D call, was not compared with the DNA. TRBV21-1 is classified as a pseudogene. CDR3 length equals 20 residues. The CDR3 sequence: CASSKKPITDRVLGQETQYF. DNA for the CDR3: TGTGCCAGCAGCAAAAAGCCTATTACGGACAGGGTTTTAGGGCAAGAGACCCAGTACTTC.

The chain links TRBV29-1 to TRBJ1-2; D is perhaps TRBD1 (5 bases). Germline CDR1 SQVTM, CDR2 ANQGSEA. The CDR3 has 10 residues. Trimming took off 7 bases at V and 6 bases at J, with 9 bases between the two ends. The CDR3 nucleotides read TGCAGCGGCCTACAGGATGGCTACACCTTC. Translated: CSGLQDGYTF.

The rearrangement links TRBV7-2 to TRBJ1-1; TRBD1 matches at 9 bases. The CDR3 has 15 residues. V was pared by 5 bases and J by 1 base, with 5 bases of the junction left unmatched. Looked up from germline, CDR1 is SGHTA and CDR2 is FQGNSA. Here the CDR3 reads CASSPGQGRNTEAFF. The CDR3 DNA reads as TGTGCCAGCAGCCCCGGACAGGGGAGGAACACTGAAGCTTTCTTT.

The chain employs TRBV19 and TRBJ1-2, with D possibly matching TRBD1 (5 bases). V lost 10 bases and J 8 bases, leaving 14 bases between the germline ends. This CDR3 comprises 11 residues. CDR1 and CDR2 (germline): LNHDA, SQIVND (reference sequence). The CDR3 region is CATLGGNGYTF. The CDR3 nucleotides read TGTGCCACCCTTGGGGGGAACGGCTACACCTTC.